The rows below give T cell receptor beta chains drawn from one sample of a study of blood T cell repertoires in COVID-19. Libraries were prepared by immunoSEQ multiplex PCR; TCRdb keeps only in-frame clonotypes and omits some of them. The repertoire holds some 380,000 clones, with roughly 80% as singletons. Specimen: peripheral blood. The receptors originated from a human donor with acute or convalescent COVID-19. The donor label of this sample is uncertain. Both conserved end residues are part of each CDR3. The D gene is left open where the match is weak. The listing skips clone size in some rows; elsewhere it reads once, few, many or a size class.

size,V,J,D,CDR3,DNA
.,TRBV7-8,TRBJ2-5,.,CASSNGGPGETQYF,TGTGCCAGCAGCAACGGAGGGCCGGGGGAGACCCAGTACTTC
.,TRBV3-1/TRBV3-2,TRBJ1-2,.,CASSQVQRYGYTF,TGTGCCAGCAGCCAAGTACAGCGGTATGGCTACACCTTC
.,TRBV6-1,TRBJ2-1,.,CASSEQGLSYNEQFF,TGTGCCAGCAGTGAACAGGGGTTATCCTACAATGAGCAGTTCTTC
.,TRBV7-9,TRBJ1-2,.,CASSSPTANYGYTF,TGTGCCAGCAGCTCACCAACTGCTAACTATGGCTACACCTTC
.,TRBV6-5,TRBJ1-1,TRBD1,CASSRDRVESEAFF,TGTGCCAGCAGCCGGGACAGGGTCGAGTCTGAAGCTTTCTTT
.,TRBV6-6,TRBJ2-5,.,CASSPMQGGQETQYF,TGTGCCAGCAGTCCCATGCAGGGGGGACAAGAGACCCAGTACTTC
.,TRBV19,TRBJ1-4,TRBD1,CASSQGALNEKLFF,TGTGCCAGTAGTCAGGGGGCGTTAAATGAAAAACTGTTTTTT
.,TRBV2,TRBJ2-3,TRBD2,CASTPGGLVLDTQYF,TGTGCCAGCACACCGGGGGGGCTTGTCTTGGATACGCAGTATTTT
.,TRBV6-6,TRBJ2-4,.,CASSSLRGPQNIQYF,TGTGCCAGCAGTAGTTTACGGGGTCCCCAAAACATTCAGTACTTC
.,TRBV19,TRBJ2-1,TRBD1,CASSLPTGNEQFF,TGTGCCAGTAGTCTTCCGACAGGGAATGAGCAGTTCTTC
.,TRBV30,TRBJ1-6,TRBD1,CASDRGLDSPLHF,TGTGCCTCAGACAGGGGGTTGGATTCACCCCTCCACTTT
.,TRBV14,TRBJ2-1,.,CASSQGGPGYDEQFF,TGTGCCAGCAGCCAAGGAGGGCCCGGATACGATGAGCAGTTCTTC
.,TRBV2,TRBJ2-6,.,CASAVEESGANVLTF,TGTGCCAGCGCTGTTGAAGAGTCTGGGGCCAACGTCCTGACTTTC
.,TRBV28,TRBJ1-6,TRBD1,CASSSHGQGLNSPLHF,TGTGCCAGCAGTTCGCATGGACAGGGGCTTAATTCACCCCTCCACTTT
.,TRBV20-1,TRBJ1-2,.,CSAKEGGYTF,TGCAGTGCTAAGGAGGGGGGCTACACCTTC
.,TRBV18,TRBJ1-5,.,CASSESTGYQPQHF,TGTGCCAGCTCAGAATCTACAGGGTACCAGCCCCAGCATTTT
.,TRBV7-8,TRBJ1-1,.,CASSLEPNRDRGAFF,TGTGCCAGCAGCTTAGAACCGAACAGGGACCGGGGAGCTTTCTTT
.,TRBV10-3,TRBJ2-1,TRBD2,CAIGTSGYNEQFF,TGTGCCATCGGGACTAGCGGGTACAATGAGCAGTTCTTC
.,TRBV28,TRBJ2-3,TRBD1,CASTTTGGLYTQYF,TGTGCCAGCACTACGACAGGGGGCCTCTATACGCAGTATTTT
.,TRBV13,TRBJ1-2,TRBD1,CASSLDRGRVWGYTF,TGTGCCAGCAGCTTGGACAGGGGGCGAGTGTGGGGCTACACCTTC
.,TRBV19,TRBJ1-5,.,CASKAGISNQPQHF,TGTGCCAGTAAAGCAGGCATTAGCAATCAGCCCCAGCATTTT
.,TRBV10-3,TRBJ1-1,.,CAIRGVVENTEAFF,TGTGCCATCCGGGGAGTGGTCGAGAACACTGAAGCTTTCTTT
few,TRBV13,TRBJ2-3,.,CASSPEPRDTQYF,TGTGCCAGCAGCCCCGAGCCTCGGGATACGCAGTATTTT
.,TRBV5-1,TRBJ2-3,.,CASSYGSSEASTDTQYF,TGCGCCAGCAGCTATGGAAGTTCCGAGGCTAGCACAGATACGCAGTATTTT
.,TRBV5-4,TRBJ2-2,TRBD2,CASSLGLAGGELFF,TGTGCCAGCAGCTTGGGACTAGCCGGCGGGGAGCTGTTTTTT
.,TRBV27,TRBJ1-2,TRBD1,CASSPYRDRPNYGYTF,TGTGCCAGCAGTCCATACCGGGACAGGCCCAACTATGGCTACACCTTC
.,TRBV10-3,TRBJ2-3,.,CAISEAGTSNTQYF,TGTGCCATCAGTGAAGCGGGGACAAGTAATACGCAGTATTTT
.,TRBV27,TRBJ2-1,TRBD2,CASSFRGGSFRNEQFF,TGTGCCAGCAGTTTTCGGGGCGGGAGTTTCCGAAATGAGCAGTTCTTC
.,TRBV6-5,TRBJ2-7,.,CASSPLSTSYEQYF,TGTGCCAGCAGTCCCCTATCCACGTCCTACGAGCAGTACTTC
.,TRBV14,TRBJ2-3,.,CASSPFGGGSTDTQYF,TGTGCCAGCAGCCCCTTTGGGGGGGGCAGCACAGATACGCAGTATTTT
.,TRBV18,TRBJ2-3,.,CASSPGAGLSTDTQYF,TGTGCCAGCTCACCAGGGGCAGGCCTTAGCACAGATACGCAGTATTTT
.,TRBV30,TRBJ1-4,TRBD1,CAWGGADRRNEKLFF,TGTGCCTGGGGGGGGGCGGACAGGCGTAATGAAAAACTGTTTTTT
.,TRBV11-3,TRBJ1-2,TRBD1,CASSLESGTGVTF,TGTGCCAGCAGCTTAGAGTCCGGGACAGGAGTCACCTTC
few,TRBV1,TRBJ2-1,.,CTSSQESASGTLQYYNEQFF,TGCACCAGCAGCCAAGAATCGGCTAGCGGCACCCTACAATACTACAATGAGCAGTTCTTC
.,TRBV6-5,TRBJ1-1,.,CASSLLNTEAFF,TGTGCCAGCAGTCTTTTGAACACTGAAGCTTTCTTT
once,TRBV2,TRBJ2-7,.,CASSEGRLAGVEQYF,TGTGCCAGCAGTGAAGGGCGCCTAGCCGGGGTCGAGCAGTACTTC
.,TRBV6-5,TRBJ1-6,.,CASSYGGGEGDSPLHF,TGTGCCAGCAGTTACGGTGGGGGGGAGGGGGATTCACCCCTCCACTTT
.,TRBV6-6,TRBJ2-2,TRBD2,CASRLAGGPNGELFF,TGTGCCTCCCGACTAGCGGGGGGGCCTAACGGGGAGCTGTTTTTT
.,TRBV18,TRBJ1-1,.,CASSRGDFNTEAFF,TGTGCCAGCTCACGGGGGGACTTTAACACTGAAGCTTTCTTT
.,TRBV5-4,TRBJ2-1,.,CASSLIRTDYNEQFF,TGTGCCAGCAGCTTGATTCGGACAGATTACAATGAGCAGTTCTTC
.,TRBV11-3,TRBJ1-1,TRBD1,CASSFGQGPEAFF,TGTGCCAGCAGCTTCGGACAGGGGCCTGAAGCTTTCTTT
.,TRBV7-8,TRBJ2-1,TRBD2,CASSLSRLAGVPTHSSYNEQFF,TGTGCCAGCAGCTTATCCCGACTAGCGGGAGTCCCCACCCACAGCTCCTACAATGAGCAGTTCTTC
.,TRBV18,TRBJ1-5,.,CASSPQGFNQPQHF,TGTGCCAGCTCACCCCAGGGATTCAATCAGCCCCAGCATTTT
.,TRBV3-1/TRBV3-2,TRBJ1-4,.,CASSQARDGRRVFF,TGTGCCAGCAGCCAAGCACGCGATGGTAGACGGGTGTTTTTT
.,TRBV30,TRBJ2-7,TRBD2,CAWSPTFGGGPGYEQYF,TGTGCCTGGAGTCCTACCTTTGGGGGAGGGCCGGGGTACGAGCAGTACTTC
.,TRBV11-2,TRBJ1-4,TRBD1,CASSSWTGFNEKLFF,TGTGCCAGCAGTTCCTGGACAGGGTTCAACGAAAAACTGTTTTTT
.,TRBV18,TRBJ1-3,TRBD1,CASASDRSYSGNTIYF,TGTGCCAGCGCCTCGGACAGGTCCTACTCTGGAAACACCATATATTTT
.,TRBV19,TRBJ1-1,TRBD1,CASSIGGTGVTAFF,TGTGCCAGTAGTATTGGGGGGACAGGGGTGACGGCTTTCTTT
.,TRBV12-3/TRBV12-4,TRBJ2-2,.,CASSFRVGGELFF,TGTGCCAGCAGCTTCCGCGTTGGCGGGGAGCTGTTTTTT
.,TRBV11-2,TRBJ1-6,.,CASSSGISYNSPLHF,TGTGCCAGCAGCTCAGGGATCTCCTATAATTCACCCCTCCACTTT
.,TRBV7-9,TRBJ2-2,.,CASSTPKAGSGELFF,TGTGCCAGCAGCACACCAAAAGCAGGTTCCGGGGAGCTGTTTTTT
.,TRBV5-1,TRBJ1-1,.,CASSFGQSLGTEAFF,TGCGCCAGCAGCTTCGGACAGTCCCTCGGCACTGAAGCTTTCTTT